These 2 T cell receptor beta chains originate from one sample sequenced in a study of immune evolution from preneoplasia to lung adenocarcinoma (dated by TCRdb to about 2021). Receptor amplification or capture employed the immunoSEQ multiplex PCR assay. TCRdb took over this immuneACCESS table, retaining in-frame rearrangements with V and J assigned. Such tables are incomplete; in checked studies, under half of the missing clones stem from an unresolved V gene, and the remainder is unexplained. This sample holds just over 14,000 clones; roughly four fifths were observed only once. The ten largest clones take up 2.5% to 3% of the sample. What was sequenced was FFPE minimally invasive lung adenocarcinoma tissue. The sample's cell subset or site label, decoded: micro-invasive lung adenocarcinoma (MIA). The receptor set was obtained from a person aged 60 to 80 with lung adenocarcinoma.

This clone was seen only once. The V gene is TRBV19, the J gene TRBJ2-2, with TRBD1 identical over 9 bases. Germline V gives CDR1 LNHDA, CDR2 SQIVND (reference sequence). Trimming removed 5 bases from V and 2 bases from J; junction bases left unmatched: 12. CDR3 length: 18 amino acids. Written as DNA, the CDR3 is TGTGCCAGTAGTCTGAACGGGGGGACAGGGTTAAACACCGGGGAGCTGTTTTTT. Translated, it gives CASSLNGGTGLNTGELFF. Full variable domain (remainder filled in from reference TRBV19 and TRBJ2-2): DGGITQSPKYLFRKEGQNVTLSCEQNLNHDAMYWYRQDPGQGLRLIYYSQIVNDFQKGDIAEGYSVSREKKESFPLTVTSAQKNPTAFYLCASSLNGGTGLNTGELFFGEGSRLTVL.

The V and J genes are TRBV11-2 and TRBJ2-7; 7 nucleotides line up with TRBD1. J lost 5 bases, V lost 0 bases, and 7 bases had no gene match. This CDR3 spans 15 amino acids. From germline, CDR1 is SGHAT and CDR2 FQNNGV. CDR3 protein: CASSLEGRGWDEQYF. CDR3 bases: TGTGCCAGCAGCTTAGAAGGCAGGGGGTGGGACGAGCAGTACTTC.